There are a few counts of the clone carrying this T cell receptor beta chain. What it binds is unknown. A multiplex PCR was run with 60 Vbeta primers and 13 Jbeta primers. The repertoire was sequenced with immunoSEQ multiplex PCR; TCRdb's copy has only in-frame clones and lacks some. The sample contains about 190,000 clones, around 84% of which appear only once. The entry originates in a study of cytomegalovirus exposure and HLA in healthy donors. Study-level information: Genotyping of roughly 400 donors showed that about 84% belonged to the Caucasian-associated ancestry cluster.

The CDR3 length is 16 residues. CDR1 and CDR2 from the germline V gene are LNHDA and SQIVND (reference sequence). Germline trimming cut 5 bases from V and 6 bases from J; bases unmatched to any gene: 6. Points from the study as a whole: Later analysis suggested links between common viral pathogens and several top significant clusters. There was a cluster of highly shared sequence variants that was likely a sequencing artifact.

The clonotype comes from a woman aged 45 to 65 in good health and CMV-seropositive. Input material: PBMCs. The chain has TRBV19 and TRBJ2-4; 14 nucleotides align to TRBD2. In DNA, the CDR3 is TGTGCCAGTAGTGCCGGACTAGCGGGGGGTTCAAACATTCAGTACTTC. Amino acids: CASSAGLAGGSNIQYF.